A selection of T cell receptor beta chains follows, all from one sample in a study of T cell responses to AZD1222 COVID-19 vaccine. Sequencing was performed with immunoSEQ multiplex PCR; in TCRdb, only in-frame clones are kept and a portion is missing. The table shows 200,000 or so clones, with about 93% occurring only once. The material sequenced was peripheral blood, taken 28 days after the second AZD1222 dose. Receptors originate from an adult who received the AZD1222 COVID-19 vaccine. CDR3s include the opening cysteine and the closing phenylalanine or tryptophan. Fields, in order: clone size, J gene, D gene, V gene, CDR3 protein, CDR3 DNA. A D gene is named only where the DNA matches it firmly. Clone size is stated in some rows and not others, as once, few, many or a class when expanded.

size: .; J: TRBJ2-7; D: .; V: TRBV5-1; CDR3: CASSLGGSLYEQYF; DNA: TGCGCCAGCAGCTTGGGCGGCAGCCTATACGAGCAGTACTTC
size: once; J: TRBJ1-1; D: .; V: TRBV7-9; CDR3: CASSVPVEAFF; DNA: TGTGCCAGCAGCGTCCCGGTTGAAGCTTTCTTT
size: once; J: TRBJ1-2; D: TRBD1; V: TRBV27; CDR3: CASSLRSGTVANYGYTF; DNA: TGTGCCAGCAGTTTACGCTCCGGGACAGTAGCTAACTATGGCTACACCTTC
size: .; J: TRBJ1-3; D: .; V: TRBV3-1/TRBV3-2; CDR3: CASSQDRGSAIGDTIYF; DNA: TGTGCCAGCAGCCAAGATAGGGGCAGCGCCATTGGGGACACCATATATTTT
size: .; J: TRBJ2-7; D: .; V: TRBV18; CDR3: CASSPKGPYEQYF; DNA: TGTGCCAGCTCGCCGAAGGGACCCTACGAGCAGTACTTC
size: .; J: TRBJ2-3; D: TRBD2; V: TRBV9; CDR3: CASSERLAEIDTQYF; DNA: TGTGCCAGCAGCGAACGACTAGCGGAGATAGATACGCAGTATTTT
size: .; J: TRBJ2-5; D: .; V: TRBV27; CDR3: CASSSPGTFQETQYF; DNA: TGTGCCAGCAGTTCCCCGGGCACTTTCCAAGAGACCCAGTACTTC
size: .; J: TRBJ1-6; D: .; V: TRBV5-1; CDR3: CASSLDRGGSYNSPLHF; DNA: TGCGCCAGCAGTCTGGACAGAGGTGGGTCCTATAATTCACCCCTCCACTTT
size: .; J: TRBJ1-1; D: TRBD1; V: TRBV11-2; CDR3: CASSPDRGRNTEAFF; DNA: TGTGCCAGCAGCCCGGACAGGGGGCGAAACACTGAAGCTTTCTTT
size: .; J: TRBJ2-7; D: .; V: TRBV5-1; CDR3: CASNDSPYEQYF; DNA: TGCGCCAGTAACGACAGTCCCTACGAGCAGTACTTC
size: .; J: TRBJ2-1; D: .; V: TRBV6-1; CDR3: CASSEIRVSSYNEQFF; DNA: TGTGCCAGCAGTGAAATTAGGGTAAGCTCCTACAATGAGCAGTTCTTC
size: .; J: TRBJ1-2; D: .; V: TRBV5-8; CDR3: CASSAGTFYGYTF; DNA: TGTGCCAGCAGCGCCGGGACCTTCTATGGCTACACCTTC
size: .; J: TRBJ1-1; D: TRBD1; V: TRBV28; CDR3: CASKTGELGTEAFF; DNA: TGTGCCAGCAAGACAGGGGAATTGGGAACTGAAGCTTTCTTT
size: .; J: TRBJ2-7; D: .; V: TRBV19; CDR3: CASSTETGTTYEQYF; DNA: TGTGCCAGTAGTACCGAGACCGGGACCACCTACGAGCAGTACTTC
size: .; J: TRBJ2-2; D: TRBD1; V: TRBV10-2; CDR3: CASSESGTGRGTGELFF; DNA: TGCGCCAGCAGTGAGTCCGGGACAGGTCGTGGGACCGGGGAGCTGTTTTTT
size: .; J: TRBJ1-1; D: .; V: TRBV19; CDR3: CASSYYRNTEAFF; DNA: TGTGCCAGTAGTTATTACAGGAACACTGAAGCTTTCTTT
size: .; J: TRBJ1-1; D: .; V: TRBV28; CDR3: CASSLLDLGGVAFF; DNA: TGTGCCAGCAGTTTACTCGACCTCGGGGGGGTAGCTTTCTTT
size: .; J: TRBJ2-1; D: .; V: TRBV3-1/TRBV3-2; CDR3: CASSQATLYYNEQFF; DNA: TGTGCCAGCAGCCAAGCGACTCTTTACTACAATGAGCAGTTCTTC
size: .; J: TRBJ1-2; D: .; V: TRBV5-1; CDR3: CASSPEGSNYGYTF; DNA: TGCGCCAGCAGCCCGGAAGGCAGCAACTATGGCTACACCTTC
size: .; J: TRBJ1-6; D: .; V: TRBV11-2; CDR3: CASSAQRSPLHF; DNA: TGTGCCAGCAGCGCCCAAAGGAGCCCCCTCCACTTT
size: .; J: TRBJ1-2; D: TRBD1; V: TRBV7-2; CDR3: CASSSTTGGYGYTF; DNA: TGTGCCAGCAGCTCCACAACAGGGGGCTATGGCTACACCTTC
size: .; J: TRBJ2-5; D: .; V: TRBV6-5; CDR3: CASRQGQGFLETQYF; DNA: TGTGCCAGCAGACAGGGCCAGGGGTTTTTGGAGACCCAGTACTTC
size: .; J: TRBJ1-1; D: .; V: TRBV19; CDR3: CASSIGEMNTEAFF; DNA: TGTGCCAGTAGTATCGGGGAAATGAACACTGAAGCTTTCTTT
size: once; J: TRBJ2-3; D: TRBD2; V: TRBV27; CDR3: CASSLLRAGGTDTQYF; DNA: TGTGCCAGCAGTTTACTTAGAGCGGGGGGGACAGATACGCAGTATTTT
size: .; J: TRBJ2-3; D: TRBD1; V: TRBV7-2; CDR3: CASNFRGRTDTQYF; DNA: TGTGCCAGCAACTTCAGGGGGCGCACAGATACGCAGTATTTT
size: .; J: TRBJ1-3; D: .; V: TRBV7-9; CDR3: CASSFVRGGTIYF; DNA: TGTGCCAGCAGCTTCGTTCGTGGGGGCACCATATATTTT
size: .; J: TRBJ1-1; D: .; V: TRBV30; CDR3: CAWKLLGTESTEAFF; DNA: TGTGCCTGGAAGTTGTTGGGGACGGAGAGCACTGAAGCTTTCTTT
size: once; J: TRBJ2-5; D: TRBD2; V: TRBV10-1; CDR3: CASTGRGGQETQYF; DNA: TGCGCCAGCACTGGCCGGGGGGGCCAAGAGACCCAGTACTTC
size: .; J: TRBJ1-2; D: .; V: TRBV18; CDR3: CASSPTAAANYGYTF; DNA: TGTGCCAGCTCACCAACGGCGGCGGCTAACTATGGCTACACCTTC
size: .; J: TRBJ1-1; D: .; V: TRBV5-1; CDR3: CASSLQAVNTEAFF; DNA: TGCGCCAGCAGCTTGCAGGCGGTGAACACTGAAGCTTTCTTT
size: .; J: TRBJ1-5; D: .; V: TRBV20-1; CDR3: CSANEGGSGNQPQHF; DNA: TGCAGTGCTAATGAGGGGGGAAGTGGCAATCAGCCCCAGCATTTT
size: .; J: TRBJ2-5; D: TRBD1; V: TRBV19; CDR3: CASSKPTGASQETQYF; DNA: TGTGCCAGTAGTAAGCCGACAGGGGCCTCCCAAGAGACCCAGTACTTC
size: .; J: TRBJ2-7; D: TRBD1; V: TRBV4-3; CDR3: CASSQVTGGLYEQYF; DNA: TGCGCCAGCAGCCAAGTGACAGGGGGTTTGTACGAGCAGTACTTC
size: .; J: TRBJ1-2; D: .; V: TRBV6-5; CDR3: CASSYSRLSYTF; DNA: TGTGCCAGCAGTTACTCAAGGTTATCCTACACCTTC
size: .; J: TRBJ1-2; D: .; V: TRBV19; CDR3: CASSGQGDNYGYTF; DNA: TGTGCCAGTAGTGGGCAGGGAGATAACTATGGCTACACCTTC
size: .; J: TRBJ2-5; D: .; V: TRBV19; CDR3: CASSIAQGQFQETQYF; DNA: TGTGCCAGTAGTATAGCCCAAGGACAGTTCCAAGAGACCCAGTACTTC
size: once; J: TRBJ1-4; D: .; V: TRBV13; CDR3: CASSSTGLREKLFF; DNA: TGTGCCAGCAGCTCAACAGGCCTGAGAGAAAAACTGTTTTTT
size: .; J: TRBJ2-7; D: TRBD1; V: TRBV4-1; CDR3: CASSQVTGSAYEQYF; DNA: TGCGCCAGCAGCCAAGTGACAGGGTCCGCCTACGAGCAGTACTTC
size: .; J: TRBJ1-5; D: .; V: TRBV21-1; CDR3: CASSKDRPANQPQHF; DNA: TGTGCCAGCAGCAAAGATCGGCCAGCTAATCAGCCCCAGCATTTT
size: .; J: TRBJ2-1; D: TRBD2; V: TRBV6-4; CDR3: CASSPPGGGVYNEQFF; DNA: TGTGCCAGCAGTCCACCGGGTGGGGGGGTGTACAATGAGCAGTTCTTC
size: .; J: TRBJ2-7; D: .; V: TRBV7-9; CDR3: CASSNSYEQYF; DNA: TGTGCCAGCTCGAACTCCTACGAGCAGTACTTC
size: .; J: TRBJ2-3; D: TRBD1; V: TRBV11-2; CDR3: CASSTWTGGATDTQYF; DNA: TGTGCCAGCAGCACCTGGACAGGGGGCGCAACAGATACGCAGTATTTT
size: .; J: TRBJ1-5; D: .; V: TRBV4-1; CDR3: CASSQDGPGRDPNQPQHF; DNA: TGCGCCAGCAGCCAAGATGGTCCGGGTCGAGATCCCAATCAGCCCCAGCATTTT
size: .; J: TRBJ1-2; D: .; V: TRBV7-2; CDR3: CASSGGGVNYGYTF; DNA: TGTGCCAGCTCTGGGGGGGGCGTTAACTATGGCTACACCTTC
size: .; J: TRBJ1-5; D: TRBD1; V: TRBV5-8; CDR3: CASSFGQGGRNQPQHF; DNA: TGTGCCAGCAGCTTTGGACAGGGAGGCCGCAATCAGCCCCAGCATTTT
size: .; J: TRBJ1-5; D: TRBD1; V: TRBV5-1; CDR3: CASSLGPSRQGHNQPQHF; DNA: TGCGCCAGCAGCCTCGGCCCGTCCAGACAGGGTCACAATCAGCCCCAGCATTTT
size: .; J: TRBJ2-3; D: TRBD2; V: TRBV7-6; CDR3: CASSLGSGVQTDTQYF; DNA: TGTGCCAGCAGCTTAGGTAGCGGGGTGCAGACAGATACGCAGTATTTT
size: .; J: TRBJ1-4; D: TRBD1; V: TRBV30; CDR3: CAWRQGGVVEKLFF; DNA: TGTGCCTGGCGACAGGGTGGGGTGGTTGAAAAACTGTTTTTT
size: once; J: TRBJ1-2; D: .; V: TRBV11-2; CDR3: CASSAQDNYGYTF; DNA: TGTGCCAGCAGCGCCCAGGATAACTATGGCTACACCTTC
size: .; J: TRBJ2-5; D: .; V: TRBV3-1/TRBV3-2; CDR3: CASSHGMLGDQETQYF; DNA: TGTGCCAGCAGCCACGGAATGCTGGGGGATCAAGAGACCCAGTACTTC
size: .; J: TRBJ1-3; D: .; V: TRBV7-8; CDR3: CASTPPQGWAGNTIYF; DNA: TGTGCCAGCACCCCCCCCCAGGGCTGGGCTGGAAACACCATATATTTT
size: .; J: TRBJ1-2; D: .; V: TRBV27; CDR3: CASSDRSAGYGYTF; DNA: TGTGCCAGCAGCGACAGGTCTGCTGGGTATGGCTACACCTTC
size: .; J: TRBJ2-1; D: .; V: TRBV7-6; CDR3: CASSARPSDNEQFF; DNA: TGTGCCAGCAGCGCGCGGCCGTCCGACAATGAGCAGTTCTTC